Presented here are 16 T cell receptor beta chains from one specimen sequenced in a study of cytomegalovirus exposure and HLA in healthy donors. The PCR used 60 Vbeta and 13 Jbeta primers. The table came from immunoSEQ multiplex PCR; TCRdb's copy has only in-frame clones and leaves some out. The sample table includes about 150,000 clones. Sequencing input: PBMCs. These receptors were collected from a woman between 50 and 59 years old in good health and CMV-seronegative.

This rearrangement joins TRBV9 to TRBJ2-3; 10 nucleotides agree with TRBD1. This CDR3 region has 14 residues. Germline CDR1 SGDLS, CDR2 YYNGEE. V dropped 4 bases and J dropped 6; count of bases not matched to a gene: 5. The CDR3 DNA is TGTGCCAGCAGCCTAGGGACAGGGGCGGATACGCAGTATTTT. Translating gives CASSLGTGADTQYF.

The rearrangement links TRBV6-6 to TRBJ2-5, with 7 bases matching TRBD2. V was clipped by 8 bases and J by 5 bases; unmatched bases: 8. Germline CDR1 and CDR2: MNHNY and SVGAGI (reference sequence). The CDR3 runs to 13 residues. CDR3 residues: CASRGDGGETQYF. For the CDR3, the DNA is TGTGCCAGCCGGGGGGACGGAGGGGAGACCCAGTACTTC.

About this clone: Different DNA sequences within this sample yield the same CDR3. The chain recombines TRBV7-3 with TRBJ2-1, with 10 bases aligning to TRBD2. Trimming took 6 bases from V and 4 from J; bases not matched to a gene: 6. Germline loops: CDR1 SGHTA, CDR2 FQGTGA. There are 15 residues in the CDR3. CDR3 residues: CASSFLAGVYNEQFF. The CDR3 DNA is TGTGCCAGCAGTTTCCTAGCGGGAGTATACAATGAGCAGTTCTTC.

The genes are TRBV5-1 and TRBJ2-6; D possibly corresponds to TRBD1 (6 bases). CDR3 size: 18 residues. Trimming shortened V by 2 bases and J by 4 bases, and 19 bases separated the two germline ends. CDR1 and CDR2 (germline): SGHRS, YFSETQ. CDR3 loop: CASSLIPGDNPGANVLTF. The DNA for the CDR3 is TGCGCCAGCAGCTTAATTCCAGGGGATAATCCCGGGGCCAACGTCCTGACTTTC.

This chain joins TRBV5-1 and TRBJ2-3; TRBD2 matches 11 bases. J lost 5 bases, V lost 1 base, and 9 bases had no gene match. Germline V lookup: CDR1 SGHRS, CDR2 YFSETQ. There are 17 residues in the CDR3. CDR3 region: CASSLRASGRLGDTQYF. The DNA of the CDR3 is TGCGCCAGCAGCTTGCGGGCTAGCGGGAGGTTAGGAGATACGCAGTATTTT.

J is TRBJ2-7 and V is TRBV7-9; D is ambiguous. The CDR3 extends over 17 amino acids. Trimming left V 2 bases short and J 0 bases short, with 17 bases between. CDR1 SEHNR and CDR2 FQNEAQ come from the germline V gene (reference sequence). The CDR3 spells CASSLKSGQAHSYEQYF. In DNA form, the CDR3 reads TGTGCCAGCAGCTTAAAGTCTGGGCAAGCTCACTCCTACGAGCAGTACTTC.

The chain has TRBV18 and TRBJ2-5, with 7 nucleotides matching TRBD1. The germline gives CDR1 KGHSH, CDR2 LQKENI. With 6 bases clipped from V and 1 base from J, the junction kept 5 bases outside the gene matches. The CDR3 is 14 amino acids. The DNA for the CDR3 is TGTGCCAGCTCTCGTACAGGGGTCCAAGAGACCCAGTACTTC. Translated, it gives CASSRTGVQETQYF.

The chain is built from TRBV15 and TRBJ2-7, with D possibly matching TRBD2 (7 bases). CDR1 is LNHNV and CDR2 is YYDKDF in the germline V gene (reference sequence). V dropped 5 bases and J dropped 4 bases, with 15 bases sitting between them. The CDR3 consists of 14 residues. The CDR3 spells CATSPGKGGYEQYF. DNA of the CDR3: TGTGCCACCAGCCCAGGGAAGGGGGGGTACGAGCAGTACTTC.

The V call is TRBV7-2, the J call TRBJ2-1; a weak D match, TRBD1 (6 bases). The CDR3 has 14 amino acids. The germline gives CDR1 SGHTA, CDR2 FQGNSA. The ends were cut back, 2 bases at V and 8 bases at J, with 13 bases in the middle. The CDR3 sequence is CASSLFWGQDEQFF. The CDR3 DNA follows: TGTGCCAGCAGCTTATTTTGGGGGCAGGATGAGCAGTTCTTC.

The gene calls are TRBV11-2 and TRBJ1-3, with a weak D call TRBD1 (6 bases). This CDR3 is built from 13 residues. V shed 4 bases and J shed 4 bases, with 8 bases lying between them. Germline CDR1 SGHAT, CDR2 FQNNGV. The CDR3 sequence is CASSWTEGNTIYF. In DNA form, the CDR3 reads TGTGCCAGCAGCTGGACAGAAGGAAACACCATATATTTT.

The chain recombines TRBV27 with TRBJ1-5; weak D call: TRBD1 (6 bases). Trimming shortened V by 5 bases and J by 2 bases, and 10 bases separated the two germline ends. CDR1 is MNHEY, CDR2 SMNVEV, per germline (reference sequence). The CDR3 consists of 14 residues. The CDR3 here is CASSHRAGNQPQHF. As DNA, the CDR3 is TGTGCCAGCAGTCACAGGGCTGGCAATCAGCCCCAGCATTTT.

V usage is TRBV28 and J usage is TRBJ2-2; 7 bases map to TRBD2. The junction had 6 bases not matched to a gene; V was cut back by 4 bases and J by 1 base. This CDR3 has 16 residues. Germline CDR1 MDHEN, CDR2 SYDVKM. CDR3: CASSSWGEGNTGELFF. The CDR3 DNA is TGTGCCAGCAGTTCCTGGGGGGAGGGGAACACCGGGGAGCTGTTTTTT.

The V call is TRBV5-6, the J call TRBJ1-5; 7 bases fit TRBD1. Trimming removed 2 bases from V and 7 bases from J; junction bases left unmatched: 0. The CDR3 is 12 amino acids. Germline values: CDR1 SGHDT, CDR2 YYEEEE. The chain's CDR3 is CASSLQGQPQHF. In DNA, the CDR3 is TGTGCCAGCAGCTTACAGGGGCAGCCCCAGCATTTT.

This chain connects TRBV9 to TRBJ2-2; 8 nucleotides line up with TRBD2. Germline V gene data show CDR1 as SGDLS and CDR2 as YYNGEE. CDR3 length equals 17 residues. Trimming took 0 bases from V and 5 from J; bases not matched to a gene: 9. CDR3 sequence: CASSVARSGRATGELFF. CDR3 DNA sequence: TGTGCCAGCAGCGTAGCGCGGTCCGGGAGGGCAACCGGGGAGCTGTTTTTT.

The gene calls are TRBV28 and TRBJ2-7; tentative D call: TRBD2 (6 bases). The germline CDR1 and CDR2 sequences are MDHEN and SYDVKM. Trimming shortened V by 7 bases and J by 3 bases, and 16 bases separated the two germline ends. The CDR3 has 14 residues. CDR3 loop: CASTTGTLLYEQYF. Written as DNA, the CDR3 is TGTGCCAGCACCACGGGGACTCTTCTCTACGAGCAGTACTTC.

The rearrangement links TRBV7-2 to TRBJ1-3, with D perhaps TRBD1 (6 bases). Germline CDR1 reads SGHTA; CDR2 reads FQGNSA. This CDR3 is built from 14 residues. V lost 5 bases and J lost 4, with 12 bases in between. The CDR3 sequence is CASSTGLSGNTIYF. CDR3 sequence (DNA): TGTGCCAGCAGCACAGGGCTATCCGGAAACACCATATATTTT.